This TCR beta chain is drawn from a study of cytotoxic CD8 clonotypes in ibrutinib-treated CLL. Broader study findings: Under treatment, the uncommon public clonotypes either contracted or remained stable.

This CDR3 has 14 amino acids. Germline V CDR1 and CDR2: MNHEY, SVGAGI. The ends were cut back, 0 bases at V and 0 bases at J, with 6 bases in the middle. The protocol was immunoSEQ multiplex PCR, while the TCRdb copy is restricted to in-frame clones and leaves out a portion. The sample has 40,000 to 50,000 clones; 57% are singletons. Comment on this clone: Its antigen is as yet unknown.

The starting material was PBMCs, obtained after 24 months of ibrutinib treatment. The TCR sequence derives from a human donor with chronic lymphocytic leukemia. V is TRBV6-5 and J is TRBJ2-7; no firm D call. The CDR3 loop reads CASSYSDRSYEQYF. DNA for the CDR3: TGTGCCAGCAGTTACTCAGACCGCTCCTACGAGCAGTACTTC.